This TCR beta chain was identified during a study of T cell responses to AZD1222 COVID-19 vaccine. Per germline, CDR1 SGHTA and CDR2 FQGNSA. V was shortened by 0 bases and J by 0 bases, with 8 bases between the two germline ends. This CDR3 has 15 amino acids. The repertoire was sequenced with immunoSEQ multiplex PCR; TCRdb's copy has only in-frame clones and lacks some. Of 93,000 or so clones in the sample, approximately 88% were seen once. This TCR came from an adult in good health. This chain connects TRBV7-2 to TRBJ1-1, with D uncertain. The sample consisted of peripheral blood, taken on day 0 of AZD1222 vaccination. The CDR3 reads CASSLAYSMNTEAFF. The CDR3 DNA follows: TGTGCCAGCAGCTTAGCGTACAGCATGAACACTGAAGCTTTCTTT.